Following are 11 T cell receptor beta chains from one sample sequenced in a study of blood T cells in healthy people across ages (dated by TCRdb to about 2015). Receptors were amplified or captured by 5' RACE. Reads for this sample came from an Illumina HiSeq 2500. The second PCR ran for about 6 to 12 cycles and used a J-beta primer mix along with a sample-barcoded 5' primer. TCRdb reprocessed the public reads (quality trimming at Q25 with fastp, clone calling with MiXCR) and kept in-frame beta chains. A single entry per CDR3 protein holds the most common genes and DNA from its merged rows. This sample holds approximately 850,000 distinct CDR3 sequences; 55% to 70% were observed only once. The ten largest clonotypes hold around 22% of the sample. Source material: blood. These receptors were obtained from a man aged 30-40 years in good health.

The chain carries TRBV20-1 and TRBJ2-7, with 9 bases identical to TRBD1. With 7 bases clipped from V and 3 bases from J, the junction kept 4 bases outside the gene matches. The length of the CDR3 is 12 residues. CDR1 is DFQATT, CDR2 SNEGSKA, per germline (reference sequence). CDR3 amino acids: CSVTGQGYEQYF. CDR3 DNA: TGCAGTGTCACGGGACAGGGCTACGAGCAGTACTTC.

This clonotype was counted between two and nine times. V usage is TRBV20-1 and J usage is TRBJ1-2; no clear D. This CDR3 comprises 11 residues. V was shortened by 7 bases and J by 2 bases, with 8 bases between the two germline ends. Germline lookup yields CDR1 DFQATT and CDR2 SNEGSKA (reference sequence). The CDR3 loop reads CSGTPNYGYTF. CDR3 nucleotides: TGCAGTGGCACCCCGAACTATGGCTACACCTTC.

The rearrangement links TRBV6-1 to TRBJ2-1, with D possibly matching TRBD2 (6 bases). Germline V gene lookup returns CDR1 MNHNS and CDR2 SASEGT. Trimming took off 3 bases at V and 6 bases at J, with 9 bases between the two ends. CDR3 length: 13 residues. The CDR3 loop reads CASSDGGFNEQFF. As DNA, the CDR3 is TGTGCCAGCAGTGATGGGGGGTTCAATGAGCAGTTCTTC.

The CDR3 sequence: CASSLALERGRETQYF. The CDR3 DNA sequence: TGTGCCAGCAGCTTAGCCCTAGAGCGGGGGAGAGAGACCCAGTACTTC. The rearrangement joins TRBV7-8 to TRBJ2-5, with 8 bases identical to TRBD2. The CDR3 covers 16 residues. V was pared by 0 bases and J by 4 bases, with 7 bases of the junction left unmatched. Looked up from germline, CDR1 is SGHVS and CDR2 is FQNEAQ.

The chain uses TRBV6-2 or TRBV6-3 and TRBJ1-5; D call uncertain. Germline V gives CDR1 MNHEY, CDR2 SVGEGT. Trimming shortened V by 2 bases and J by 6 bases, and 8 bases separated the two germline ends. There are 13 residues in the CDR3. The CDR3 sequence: CASSYGPGQPQHF. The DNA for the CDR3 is TGTGCCAGCAGTTACGGGCCCGGTCAGCCCCAGCATTTT.

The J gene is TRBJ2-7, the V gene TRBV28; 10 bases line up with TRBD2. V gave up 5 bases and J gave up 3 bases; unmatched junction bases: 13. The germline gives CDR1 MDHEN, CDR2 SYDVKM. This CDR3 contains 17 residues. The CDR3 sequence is CASSPQFSGLALYEQYF. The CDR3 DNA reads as TGTGCCAGCAGTCCCCAATTTTCGGGACTAGCGCTCTACGAGCAGTACTTC.

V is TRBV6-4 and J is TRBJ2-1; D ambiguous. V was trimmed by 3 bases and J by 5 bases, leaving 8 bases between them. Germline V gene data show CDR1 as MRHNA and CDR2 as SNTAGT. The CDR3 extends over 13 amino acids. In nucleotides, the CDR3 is TGTGCCAGCAGTGAAGGAGAAAACAATGAGCAGTTCTTC. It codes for CASSEGENNEQFF.

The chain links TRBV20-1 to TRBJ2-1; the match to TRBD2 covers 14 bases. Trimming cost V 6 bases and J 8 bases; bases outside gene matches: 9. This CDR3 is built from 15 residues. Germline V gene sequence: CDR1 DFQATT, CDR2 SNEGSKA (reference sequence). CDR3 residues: CSAPRGTSGGYEQFF. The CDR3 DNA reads TGCAGTGCACCGCGAGGGACTAGCGGGGGCTATGAGCAGTTCTTC.

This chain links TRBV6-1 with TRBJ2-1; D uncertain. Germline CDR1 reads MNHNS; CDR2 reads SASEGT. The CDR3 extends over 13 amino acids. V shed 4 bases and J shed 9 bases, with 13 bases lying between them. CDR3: CASSGPLWGEQFF. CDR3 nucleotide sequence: TGTGCCAGCAGTGGACCACTTTGGGGTGAGCAGTTCTTC.

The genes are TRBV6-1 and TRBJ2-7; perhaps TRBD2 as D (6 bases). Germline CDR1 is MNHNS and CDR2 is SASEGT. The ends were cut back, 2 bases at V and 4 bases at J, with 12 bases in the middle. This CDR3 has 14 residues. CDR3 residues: CASSELGGKYEQYF. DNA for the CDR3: TGTGCCAGCAGTGAACTTGGGGGGAAATACGAGCAGTACTTC.

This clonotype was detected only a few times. CDR3 loop: CASSWGLGTEAFF. For the CDR3, the DNA is TGTGCCAGCAGCTGGGGACTGGGCACTGAAGCTTTCTTT. The chain uses TRBV7-9 and TRBJ1-1; perhaps TRBD1 as D (5 bases). Germline V gene data show CDR1 as SEHNR and CDR2 as FQNEAQ (reference sequence). V lost 4 bases and J lost 4, with 10 bases in between. CDR3 length: 13 residues. The whole variable domain, filled in from reference TRBV7-9 and TRBJ1-1, reads DTGVSQNPRHKITKRGQNVTFRCDPISEHNRLYWYRQTLGQGPEFLTYFQNEAQLEKSRLLSDRFSAERPKGSFSTLEIQRTEQGDSAMYLCASSWGLGTEAFFGQGTRLTVV.